Given below is one T cell receptor beta chain in context. Antigen: not known. With 2 bases removed from V and 2 bases from J, the gap between germline ends came to 12 bases. The CDR3 is 14 residues long. Germline V gene sequence: CDR1 SQVTM, CDR2 ANQGSEA. The data belong to a study of T cells after yellow fever vaccination. General study points: Booster samples showed a return of most primary-vaccination clones (roughly 96% CD4, 80% to 90% CD8). From the bulk population, abundant clonotypes could contaminate and appear within FACS-sorted repertoires.

Synthesis of TCR cDNA relied on 5'RACE template switching, which attached a universal primer site and UMIs. Each CDR3 protein gets one entry after TCRdb re-called the 5' RACE reads with MiXCR. The profile covers around 310,000 distinct CDR3 sequences, with roughly 9.4% appearing a single time and about 20% taken by the ten largest. The sample here was PBMCs, taken on the day of the first yellow fever vaccination. The chain joins TRBV29-1 to TRBJ1-1; possible D gene TRBD1, 5 bases. This clonotype originated in a man between 18 and 29 years old who received the YFV17D yellow fever vaccine. CDR3 nucleotides: TGCAGCGTTGAAATCGCAGGGTTAAACACTGAAGCTTTCTTT. Its translation is CSVEIAGLNTEAFF.